The present T cell receptor (beta chain) was sequenced within a study of blood T cell repertoires in COVID-19. About the research overall: Samples representing acute and convalescent COVID-19 were sourced from the United States, Italy and Spain. Sources were T cells, B-cell-depleted T cells, or PBMCs; the material itself was cDNA or gDNA.

The CDR3 runs to 15 residues. Trimming stripped 5 bases from V and 3 bases from J, with 15 bases between. Germline loops: CDR1 SGHNT, CDR2 YENEEA. In the study's own analysis: Reference gene primers were amplified, and this amplification served to estimate nucleated cell counts. Sequenced by immunoSEQ multiplex PCR; TCRdb stores in-frame clones only, minus some. V, J and clone size derive from that table, while D and trimming were established from the DNA sequence. Of tens of thousands of clones in the sample, about 86% were seen once. The chain recombines TRBV11-3 with TRBJ2-3, with a possible D match to TRBD2 (7 bases). The clonotype was recovered from a human donor in a cohort sampled during active COVID-19. The sequencing sample was made of peripheral blood. CDR3 loop: CASSASGRGTDTQYF. In nucleotides, the CDR3 is TGTGCCAGCAGCGCCAGTGGGAGGGGGACAGATACGCAGTATTTT.